A single sample gave rise to the 12 T cell receptor beta chains below, sequenced in a study of response to subunit inactivated influenza vaccine. TCRdb independently ran MiXCR on the RT-PCR reads; one entry per CDR3 protein. The sample consists of about 240,000 distinct CDR3 sequences, 12% of them appearing once. The sequences come from non-naive T cells sorted from PBMCs, collected 14 days before vaccination. The receptors were gathered from a man aged 45-65 years who received an inactivated influenza vaccine.

The table lists this clonotype with a few counts. This chain links TRBV3-1 with TRBJ2-3; D remains ambiguous. V dropped 2 bases and J dropped 2 bases, with 11 bases sitting between them. Germline V gene lookup returns CDR1 LGHDT and CDR2 YNNKEL (reference sequence). The CDR3 is 15 amino acids. The chain's CDR3 is CASSQMQLSTDTQYF. The CDR3 coding sequence is TGTGCCAGCAGCCAAATGCAGCTTTCCACAGATACGCAGTATTTT.

Comments on this clonotype: Just one base apart from a much larger clone, this may be a read error. V is TRBV12-3 or TRBV12-4 and J is TRBJ2-5, with no clear D. The CDR3 has 13 residues. The germline V and J ends were trimmed by 3 bases and 7 bases, with 12 bases remaining between them. CDR3 DNA sequence: TGTGCCAGCAGTTTTAAGGTCTCAGGGACCCAGTACTTC. This encodes CASSFKVSGTQYF.

J is TRBJ2-5 and V is TRBV7-2, with D possibly being TRBD1 or TRBD2 (5 bases each). Germline V gives CDR1 SGHTA, CDR2 FQGNSA. The CDR3 has 14 amino acids. V gave up 3 bases and J gave up 5 bases, with 13 bases separating them. The chain's CDR3 is CASSFRELWETQYF. CDR3 in DNA: TGTGCCAGCAGCTTCAGGGAGCTCTGGGAGACCCAGTACTTC.

The table lists this clonotype with a few counts. The chain has TRBV25-1 and TRBJ2-3, with D possibly called TRBD1 or TRBD2 (7 bases each). Germline V lookup: CDR1 MGHDK, CDR2 SYGVNS. This CDR3 has 16 amino acids. V gave up 2 bases and J gave up 4 bases, with 16 bases separating them. The chain's CDR3 is CASSEPLQGGADTQYF. DNA of the CDR3: TGTGCCAGCAGTGAACCCCTCCAGGGGGGGGCAGATACGCAGTATTTT.

This clonotype was detected ten times or more. V usage is TRBV5-1 and J usage is TRBJ1-1, with 7 bases matching TRBD1. From germline, CDR1 is SGHRS and CDR2 YFSETQ. The CDR3 is made up of 15 amino acids. Unmatched junction bases numbered 9, after V lost 4 bases and J lost 3 bases. In DNA form, the CDR3 reads TGCGCCAGCAGCCTACAGGGGTCCGGATACACTGAAGCTTTCTTT. This codes for CASSLQGSGYTEAFF.

This clonotype was seen repeatedly, ten times or more. This chain connects TRBV4-1 to TRBJ2-7; D not resolved. The V end was cut by 0 bases, the J end by 4 bases, with 13 bases between. This CDR3 has 15 amino acids. CDR1 MGHRA and CDR2 YSYEKL come from the germline V gene. CDR3 bases: TGCGCCAGCAGCCAAGAAGGGTTCCCTTCTTACGAGCAGTACTTC. As protein: CASSQEGFPSYEQYF.

The V gene is TRBV15, the J gene TRBJ2-5, with D perhaps TRBD2 (7 bases). The CDR3 is 13 amino acids. Germline-derived CDR1 and CDR2 are LNHNV and YYDKDF (reference sequence). Between the trimmed V and J ends, which lost 4 bases and 12 bases, there was a span of 18 bases. The CDR3 nucleotides are TGTGCCACCAGCACCACCGCCGGGGGGCTTGAGTACTTC. Translated, it gives CATSTTAGGLEYF.

This clonotype came up a few times. The V call is TRBV5-5, the J call TRBJ2-7; 12 bases map to TRBD2. The CDR3 length is 18 residues. J gave up 0 bases and V 4 bases, and 11 bases lay outside the gene matches. Germline-derived CDR1 and CDR2 are SGHKS and YYEKEE (reference sequence). The CDR3 nucleotides are TGTGCCAGCAGCACAACTAGCGGGGGGAACTTATTCTCCTACGAGCAGTACTTC. Residues: CASSTTSGGNLFSYEQYF.

This clonotype was observed a few times. The CDR3 spells CSATLLDTQYF. In DNA, the CDR3 is TGCAGTGCTACGTTATTGGATACGCAGTATTTT. J is TRBJ2-3 and V is TRBV20-1; D gene unclear. Germline assignment: CDR1 DFQATT and CDR2 SNEGSKA (reference sequence). The length of the CDR3 is 11 residues. The V gene lost 4 bases and the J gene lost 6 bases, with 8 bases spanning the gap.

The sample holds a few counts of this clonotype. The chain is built from TRBV4-3 and TRBJ2-2, with 9 bases lining up with TRBD2. V was clipped by 3 bases and J by 4 bases; unmatched bases: 9. Germline assignment: CDR1 LGHNA and CDR2 YSLEER. This CDR3 region has 17 residues. The CDR3 loop reads CASSQMGSGRPTGELFF. In DNA form, the CDR3 reads TGCGCCAGCAGCCAGATGGGCAGCGGGAGGCCCACCGGGGAGCTGTTTTTT.

This clonotype was seen only a few times. The CDR3 loop reads CASSFHYDTEAFF. CDR3 coding DNA: TGTGCCAGCAGCTTCCACTACGACACTGAAGCTTTCTTT. The J gene is TRBJ1-1, the V gene TRBV7-3; D gene ambiguous. Germline CDR1 SGHTA, CDR2 FQGTGA. Trimming removed 3 bases from V and 3 bases from J, with 8 bases in between. The CDR3 contains 13 residues.

This clonotype was found many times. The rearrangement uses TRBV7-8 and TRBJ1-1; a possible D gene is TRBD1 (5 bases). Between the trimmed V and J ends, which lost 0 bases and 6 bases, there was a span of 17 bases. This CDR3 comprises 16 residues. Germline lookup yields CDR1 SGHVS and CDR2 FQNEAQ. CDR3: CASSLAGRQVNAEAFF. For the CDR3, the DNA is TGTGCCAGCAGCTTAGCGGGGCGGCAGGTCAATGCTGAAGCTTTCTTT.